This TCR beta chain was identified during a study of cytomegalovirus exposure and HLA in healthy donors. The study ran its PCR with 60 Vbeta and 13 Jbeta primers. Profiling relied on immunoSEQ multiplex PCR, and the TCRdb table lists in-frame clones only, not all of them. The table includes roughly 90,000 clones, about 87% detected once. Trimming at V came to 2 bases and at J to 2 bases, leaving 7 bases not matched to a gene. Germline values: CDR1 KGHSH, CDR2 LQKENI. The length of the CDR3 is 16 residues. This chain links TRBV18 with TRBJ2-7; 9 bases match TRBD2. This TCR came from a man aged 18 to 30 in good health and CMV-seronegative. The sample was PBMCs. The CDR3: CASSPVGSGGTYEQYF. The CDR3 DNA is TGTGCCAGCTCACCAGTCGGTAGCGGGGGAACCTACGAGCAGTACTTC.